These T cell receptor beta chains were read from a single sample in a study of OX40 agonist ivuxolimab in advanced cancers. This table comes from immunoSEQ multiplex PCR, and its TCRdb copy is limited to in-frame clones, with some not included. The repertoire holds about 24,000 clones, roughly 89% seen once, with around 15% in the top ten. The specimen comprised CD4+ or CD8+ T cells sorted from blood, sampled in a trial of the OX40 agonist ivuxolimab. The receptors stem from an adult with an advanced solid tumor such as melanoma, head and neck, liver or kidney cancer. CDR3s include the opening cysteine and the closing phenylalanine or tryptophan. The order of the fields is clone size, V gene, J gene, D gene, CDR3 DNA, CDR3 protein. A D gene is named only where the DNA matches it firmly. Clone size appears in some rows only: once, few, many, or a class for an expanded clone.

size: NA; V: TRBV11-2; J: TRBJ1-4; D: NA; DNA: TGTGCCAGCAGCTTACTCGGGGGCGCCGCTGAAAAACTGTTTTTT; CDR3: CASSLLGGAAEKLFF
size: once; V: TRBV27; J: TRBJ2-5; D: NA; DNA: TGTGCCAGCAGTCCCATCGGGCGGAAAGAGACCCAGTACTTC; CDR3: CASSPIGRKETQYF
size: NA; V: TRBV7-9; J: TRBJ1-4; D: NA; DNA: TGTGCCAGCAGCCTTGGACTCCTAAGGGAAAAACTGTTTTTT; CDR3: CASSLGLLREKLFF
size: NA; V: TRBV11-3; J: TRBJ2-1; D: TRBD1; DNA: TGTGCCAGCAGCTTTAGGGGGACAGACTCCTACAATGAGCAGTTCTTC; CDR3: CASSFRGTDSYNEQFF
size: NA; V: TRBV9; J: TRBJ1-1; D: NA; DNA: TGTGCCAGCAGCGTAGTGGGAGGGGGCACTGAAGCTTTCTTT; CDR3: CASSVVGGGTEAFF
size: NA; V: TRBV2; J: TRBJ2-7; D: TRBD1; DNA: TGTGCCAGCAGTGAACAACCGGGACAGGGCCTAGGTACCTCCTACGAGCAGTACTTC; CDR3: CASSEQPGQGLGTSYEQYF
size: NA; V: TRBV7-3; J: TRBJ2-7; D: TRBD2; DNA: TGTGCCAGCAGCTTGACGGGGGGGTTCTCCTACGAGCAGTACTTC; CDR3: CASSLTGGFSYEQYF
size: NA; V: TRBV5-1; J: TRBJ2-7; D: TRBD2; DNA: TGCGCCAGCAGCATTACCAGCGGGGGGCCCTCCTACGAGCAGTACTTC; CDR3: CASSITSGGPSYEQYF
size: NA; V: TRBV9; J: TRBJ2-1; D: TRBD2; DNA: TGTGCCAGCAGCCGCGGACTAGCGGGATTTGACAATGAGCAGTTCTTC; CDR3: CASSRGLAGFDNEQFF
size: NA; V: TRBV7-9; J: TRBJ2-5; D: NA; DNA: TGTGCCAGCAGCGGGAGGGGCAGGGGAGAGACCCAGTACTTC; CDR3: CASSGRGRGETQYF
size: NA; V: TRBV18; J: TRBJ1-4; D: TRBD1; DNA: TGTGCCAGCTCGACAGGGACAGCTAATGAAAAACTGTTTTTT; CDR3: CASSTGTANEKLFF
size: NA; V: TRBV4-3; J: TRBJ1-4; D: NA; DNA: TGCGCCAGCAGCCAAGATTGGAGGGGTGGTGAAAAACTGTTTTTT; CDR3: CASSQDWRGGEKLFF
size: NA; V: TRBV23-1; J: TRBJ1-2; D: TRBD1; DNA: TGCGCCAGCAGTCAATCGCCTGTCAGGGGGTATGGCTACACCTTC; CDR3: CASSQSPVRGYGYTF
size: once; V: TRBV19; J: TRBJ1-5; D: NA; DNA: TGTGCCAGTAAGCCCCATCAGGGAGGGGGTCAGCCCCAGCATTTT; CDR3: CASKPHQGGGQPQHF
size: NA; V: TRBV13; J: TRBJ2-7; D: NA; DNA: TGTGCCAGCAGCTTAAGTCACAGACGGACAGCCACCTACGAGCAGTACTTC; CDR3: CASSLSHRRTATYEQYF
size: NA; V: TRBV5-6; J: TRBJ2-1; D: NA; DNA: TGTGCCAGCACGTACTGGACAGAAAACTACAATGAGCAGTTCTTC; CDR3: CASTYWTENYNEQFF
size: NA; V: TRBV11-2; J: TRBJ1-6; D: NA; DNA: TGTGCCAGCAGCTTAGGGGGAAATAATTCACCCCTCCACTTT; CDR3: CASSLGGNNSPLHF
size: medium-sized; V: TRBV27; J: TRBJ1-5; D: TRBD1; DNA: TGTGCCAGCAGTCACCGGGACAGTAATCAGCCCCAGCATTTT; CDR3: CASSHRDSNQPQHF
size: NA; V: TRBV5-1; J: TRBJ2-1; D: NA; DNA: TGCGCCAGCAGCTCGACTCACATGGGTGGGGCCCAAATAGGTGAGCAGTTCTTC; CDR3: CASSSTHMGGAQIGEQFF
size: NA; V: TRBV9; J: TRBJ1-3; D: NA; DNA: TGTGCCAGCAGCGTAGGAGGGGGTGCTGTAGGAAACACCATATATTTT; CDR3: CASSVGGGAVGNTIYF
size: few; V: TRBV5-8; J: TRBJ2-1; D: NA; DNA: TGTGCCAGCAGCTTGGGGCTAGCGAAATACAATGAGCAGTTCTTC; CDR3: CASSLGLAKYNEQFF
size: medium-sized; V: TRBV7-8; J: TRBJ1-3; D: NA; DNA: TGTGCCAGCAGCTTTGGCGAGGCGTCTGGAAACACCATATATTTT; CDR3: CASSFGEASGNTIYF
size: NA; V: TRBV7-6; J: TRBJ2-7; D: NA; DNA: TGTGCCAGCAGCGAAGGGGGTAGCTCCTACGAGCAGTACTTC; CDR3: CASSEGGSSYEQYF
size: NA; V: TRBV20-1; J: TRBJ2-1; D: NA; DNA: TGCAGTGCTAGAGTCGGCCGCAACCAGTTCTTC; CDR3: CSARVGRNQFF
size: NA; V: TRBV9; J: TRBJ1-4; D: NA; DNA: TGTGCCAGCAGCTCAGGGGCGGCTAATGAAAAACTGTTTTTT; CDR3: CASSSGAANEKLFF
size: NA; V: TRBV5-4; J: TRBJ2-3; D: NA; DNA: TGTGCCAGCAGCTCGGCTAGCGCCCCAGATACGCAGTATTTT; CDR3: CASSSASAPDTQYF
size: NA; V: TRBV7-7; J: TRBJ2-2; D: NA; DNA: TGTGCTAGCAGCTTAGGACTCCCCGGGGAGCTGTTTTTT; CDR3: CASSLGLPGELFF
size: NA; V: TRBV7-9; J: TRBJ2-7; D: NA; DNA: TGTGCCAGCAGCCCCGAGGGAAACTCCGGACTATGGGCCGAGCAGTACTTC; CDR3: CASSPEGNSGLWAEQYF